This T cell receptor (beta chain) was obtained from a study of blood T cell repertoires in COVID-19. About the study: Whether acute or convalescent, the COVID-19 samples came from the United States, Italy and Spain. The analysed material was cDNA or gDNA that came from T cells, B-cell-depleted T cells, or PBMCs.

This clone has more than one count but fewer than ten. Trimming left V 2 bases short and J 7 bases short, with 21 bases between. Germline V lookup: CDR1 MNHEY, CDR2 SMNVEV (reference sequence). The CDR3 spans 17 residues. Data came from immunoSEQ multiplex PCR; TCRdb stores just in-frame clones and leaves some out. The data contain more than 300,000 clones, about 82% of them singletons. The sequencing input was peripheral blood. The genes are TRBV27 and TRBJ2-1, with D perhaps TRBD2 (7 bases). The origin of this receptor is a woman aged 45-65 years with acute or convalescent COVID-19. CDR3 amino acids: CASSLAGARVTRNEQFF. The DNA of the CDR3 is TGTGCCAGCAGTTTAGCGGGGGCCAGGGTGACCCGAAATGAGCAGTTCTTC.